This is a list of T cell receptor beta chains from one sample in a study of OX40 agonist ivuxolimab in advanced cancers. TCRdb keeps only in-frame clones here, not all; method: immunoSEQ multiplex PCR. The table records about 100,000 clones, around 90% of them present only once. Sequenced material: CD4+ or CD8+ T cells sorted from blood, taken in a trial of the OX40 agonist ivuxolimab. These TCRs come from an adult with an advanced solid tumor such as melanoma, head and neck, liver or kidney cancer. Each CDR3 is given with its conserved first and last residue. D genes are given only for firm matches. Size is stated for part of the rows, as once, few or many counts, or as a class when the clone is expanded.

j_gene,v_gene,abundance,d_gene,CDR3nt,CDR3aa
TRBJ1-1,TRBV7-2,-,-,TGTGCCAGCCGACAGGCGATAAACACTGAAGCTTTCTTT,CASRQAINTEAFF
TRBJ1-4,TRBV7-9,-,-,TGTGCCAGCAGCTCGGGTCGACCCGAAAAACTGTTTTTT,CASSSGRPEKLFF
TRBJ2-2,TRBV14,-,-,TGTGCCAGCAGCCCACAGGGAAACACCGGGGAGCTGTTTTTT,CASSPQGNTGELFF
TRBJ1-5,TRBV19,-,-,TGTGCCAGCAACCACAACTGGGGGAATCAGCCCCAGCATTTT,CASNHNWGNQPQHF
TRBJ2-1,TRBV30,-,-,TGTGCCTGGAGTGCAATATTGGATGAGCAGTTCTTC,CAWSAILDEQFF
TRBJ1-5,TRBV19,-,-,TGTGCCAGTAGTATAGATATCTCCCCAGTTAATCAGCCCCAGCATTTT,CASSIDISPVNQPQHF
TRBJ2-3,TRBV28,-,-,TGTGCCAGCAGTTTAATCCGAGACAAGGGTACCACAGATACGCAGTATTTT,CASSLIRDKGTTDTQYF
TRBJ1-4,TRBV18,-,-,TGTGCCAGCTCACCACCGAACAGGGAAGGAAAACTGTTTTTT,CASSPPNREGKLFF
TRBJ1-5,TRBV7-2,-,-,TGTGCCAGCAGCCCTCAGGGCATGGGCAATCAGCCCCAGCATTTT,CASSPQGMGNQPQHF
TRBJ2-5,TRBV18,-,-,TGTGCCAGCTCACCCACCGGGGGACCATCCGGTCAAGAGACCCAGTACTTC,CASSPTGGPSGQETQYF
TRBJ2-3,TRBV6-6,-,-,TGTGCCAGCAGTTCCTCAAAGGGGGAAACAGATACGCAGTATTTT,CASSSSKGETDTQYF
TRBJ1-1,TRBV28,-,TRBD1,TGTGCCAGCAGTGAGGGACAGGCCAACACTGAAGCTTTCTTT,CASSEGQANTEAFF
TRBJ2-5,TRBV7-6,few,-,TGTGCCAGCAGCAAGGGGTTTTGGGAGACCCAGTACTTC,CASSKGFWETQYF
TRBJ1-3,TRBV2,-,-,TGTGCCAGCAGTGTAGGGTCGGCCGATGCCATATATTTT,CASSVGSADAIYF
TRBJ2-6,TRBV7-2,-,TRBD2,TGTGCCAGCAGCCCTACTAGCGGGACTGGGGCCAACGTCCTGACTTTC,CASSPTSGTGANVLTF
TRBJ2-4,TRBV30,few,-,TGTGCCTGGACTCGGGGTTCGAACATTCAGTACTTC,CAWTRGSNIQYF
TRBJ2-1,TRBV28,-,-,TGTGCCAGCAGTTCACCGACGGCCTATAATGAGCAGTTCTTC,CASSSPTAYNEQFF
TRBJ2-5,TRBV28,-,TRBD2,TGTGCCAGCAGTTTAACTAGCGGGGGGCAAGAGACCCAGTACTTC,CASSLTSGGQETQYF
TRBJ1-3,TRBV11-2,-,-,TGTGCCAGCAGCTTTAGTGGAAACACCATATATTTT,CASSFSGNTIYF
TRBJ2-7,TRBV5-1,-,-,TGCGCCAGCAGCTCGGACTCATGGAACTACGAGCAGTACTTC,CASSSDSWNYEQYF
TRBJ1-3,TRBV7-9,-,-,TGTGCCAGCAGCTTAGCCTCCGGACCGAGATCTGGAAACACCATATATTTT,CASSLASGPRSGNTIYF
TRBJ2-5,TRBV7-3,-,TRBD1,TGTGCCAGCAGCTTATTGGGACAGGGAAGTGAGACCCAGTACTTC,CASSLLGQGSETQYF
TRBJ2-1,TRBV7-2,-,-,TGTGCCAGCAGCTTAAGGACAACTTCCTACAATGAGCAGTTCTTC,CASSLRTTSYNEQFF
TRBJ2-6,TRBV18,-,-,TGTGCCAGCTCACCAATGATCTCTGGGGCCAACGTCCTGACTTTC,CASSPMISGANVLTF
TRBJ2-1,TRBV28,-,TRBD2,TGTGCCAGCAGCCGAACTAGCGGTTCCTACAATGAGCAGTTCTTC,CASSRTSGSYNEQFF
TRBJ2-5,TRBV19,-,-,TGTGCCAGTAGTAGAGGACATCTGGAGACCCAGTACTTC,CASSRGHLETQYF
TRBJ1-2,TRBV28,once,-,TGTGCCAGCAGTTTCCAATATGAGGAAGGCTACACCTTC,CASSFQYEEGYTF
TRBJ1-5,TRBV19,once,-,TGTGCCAGTAGTAAGGGGGGTTTTGGAGGCAATCAGCCCCAGCATTTT,CASSKGGFGGNQPQHF